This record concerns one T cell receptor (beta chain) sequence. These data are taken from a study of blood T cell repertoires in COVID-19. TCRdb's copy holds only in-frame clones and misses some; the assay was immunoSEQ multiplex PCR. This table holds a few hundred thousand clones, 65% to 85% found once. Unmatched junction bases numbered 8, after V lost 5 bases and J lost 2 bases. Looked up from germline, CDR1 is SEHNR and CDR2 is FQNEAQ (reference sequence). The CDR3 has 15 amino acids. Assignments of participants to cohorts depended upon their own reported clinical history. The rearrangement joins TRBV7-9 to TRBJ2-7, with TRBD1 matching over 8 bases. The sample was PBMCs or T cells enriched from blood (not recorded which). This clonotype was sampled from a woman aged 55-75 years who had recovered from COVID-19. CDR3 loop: CASSPNDRGPYEQYF. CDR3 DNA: TGTGCCAGCAGCCCTAACGACAGGGGCCCCTACGAGCAGTACTTC. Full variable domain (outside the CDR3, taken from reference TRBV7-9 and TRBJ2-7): DTGVSQNPRHKITKRGQNVTFRCDPISEHNRLYWYRQTLGQGPEFLTYFQNEAQLEKSRLLSDRFSAERPKGSFSTLEIQRTEQGDSAMYLCASSPNDRGPYEQYFGPGTRLTVT.